Sequencing of this TCR beta chain was carried out in a study of Tregs in tolerant kidney transplant recipients. Trimming removed 2 bases at V and 0 bases at J, with 9 bases between. The CDR3 covers 15 residues. Per the germline V gene, CDR1 is KGHSH and CDR2 is LQKENI. As concerns this clone: Its target is unknown.

TCRdb keeps only in-frame clones here, not all; method: immunoSEQ multiplex PCR. The sample shows tens of thousands of clones, roughly 89% of them seen only once. Unstimulated regulatory T cells (CD4+CD25+CD127-), CD4+CD25- non-regulatory cells, CD4 and CD8 cells were FACS-sorted from thawed PBMCs. Findings of the study overall: The small number of patients limits these findings pending further validation.

The TCR comes from a human donor in good health. This chain joins TRBV18 and TRBJ2-3; D gene unclear. Sequencing used Tregs from blood. The CDR3 DNA reads as TGTGCCAGCTCACCAGTAGGGTCTAGCACAGATACGCAGTATTTT. As protein: CASSPVGSSTDTQYF.